One sample yielded the 11 T cell receptor beta chains listed below, sequenced in a study of blood T cell repertoires in COVID-19. Sequencing was performed with immunoSEQ multiplex PCR; in TCRdb, only in-frame clones are kept and a portion is missing. Among about 200,000 clones listed, about 95% were seen once. Sequences were obtained from peripheral blood. The receptors come from a man aged 25-45 years with COVID-19, enrolled during active disease.

This clone has just a few counts. J is TRBJ1-6 and V is TRBV6-5; D is ambiguous. The germline gives CDR1 MNHEY, CDR2 SVGAGI. The CDR3 extends over 14 amino acids. V lost 1 base and J lost 8, with 9 bases in between. The CDR3 spells CASSYYHGDSPLHF. The CDR3, as DNA: TGTGCCAGCAGTTACTACCACGGGGATTCACCCCTCCACTTT.

The table lists this clone with a count of one. This chain joins TRBV6-5 and TRBJ1-2; a possible D gene is TRBD1 (6 bases). From germline, CDR1 is MNHEY and CDR2 SVGAGI. Trimming stripped 2 bases from V and 6 bases from J, with 10 bases between. The CDR3 runs 13 residues. The CDR3 reads CASSYGRGNGYTF. CDR3 DNA: TGTGCCAGCAGTTACGGCAGGGGAAATGGCTACACCTTC.

The V call is TRBV7-2, the J call TRBJ2-3; 8 nucleotides align to TRBD2. Losses at the gene ends were 4 bases for V and 1 base for J; bases not matched to a gene: 1. This CDR3 has 14 amino acids. In germline, CDR1 is SGHTA, CDR2 FQGNSA. Here the CDR3 reads CASSWRGGTDTQYF. The CDR3 DNA sequence: TGTGCCAGCAGCTGGCGGGGGGGCACAGATACGCAGTATTTT.

V and J are TRBV6-4 and TRBJ2-7, with TRBD1 matching 8 bases. The V segment lost 8 bases and the J segment 4 bases; nucleotides outside the gene matches: 13. The CDR3 consists of 15 residues. The germline CDR1 and CDR2 sequences are MRHNA and SNTAGT. The CDR3 sequence: CASYNTGTGFYEQYF. The CDR3 coding sequence is TGTGCCAGCTATAATACCGGGACAGGTTTTTACGAGCAGTACTTC.

The chain recombines TRBV7-9 with TRBJ2-2; 9 bases are a match to TRBD2. CDR3 size: 18 residues. V shed 1 base and J 1 base; nucleotides not matched to a gene: 7. The germline CDR1 and CDR2 sequences are SEHNR and FQNEAQ (reference sequence). In DNA, the CDR3 is TGTGCCAGCAGCTTAGTTGTAGCGGGGGAGAAGAACACCGGGGAGCTGTTTTTT. Protein product: CASSLVVAGEKNTGELFF. The full variable domain, with the rest looked up from reference TRBV7-9 and TRBJ2-2, is DTGVSQNPRHKITKRGQNVTFRCDPISEHNRLYWYRQTLGQGPEFLTYFQNEAQLEKSRLLSDRFSAERPKGSFSTLEIQRTEQGDSAMYLCASSLVVAGEKNTGELFFGEGSRLTVL.

This clone was counted once. The J gene is TRBJ1-2, the V gene TRBV19; 7 bases align to TRBD1. V was clipped by 7 bases and J by 0 bases; unmatched bases: 11. Germline V gives CDR1 LNHDA, CDR2 SQIVND (reference sequence). The CDR3 covers 16 residues. The CDR3 sequence: CASTVDRNPSNYGYTF. The CDR3 DNA reads as TGTGCCAGTACTGTGGACAGGAACCCTTCTAACTATGGCTACACCTTC.

V and J are TRBV9 and TRBJ1-3; TRBD1 agrees at 8 bases. The CDR3 is 14 amino acids. Unmatched junction bases numbered 3, after V lost 7 bases and J lost 0 bases. Germline V gene sequence: CDR1 SGDLS, CDR2 YYNGEE. CDR3 sequence (DNA): TGTGCCAGCGGGGACAGGTTCTCTGGAAACACCATATATTTT. This encodes CASGDRFSGNTIYF. The full variable domain, completed using reference TRBV9 and TRBJ1-3, is DSGVTQTPKHLITATGQRVTLRCSPRSGDLSVYWYQQSLDQGLQFLIQYYNGEERAKGNILERFSAQQFPDLHSELNLSSLELGDSALYFCASGDRFSGNTIYFGEGSWLTVV.

DNA of the CDR3: TGTGCCAGCAGTTTATTGGCAGGGGGCGCGAAAGATACGCAGTATTTT. Its protein product is CASSLLAGGAKDTQYF. The V gene is TRBV27, the J gene TRBJ2-3; 8 bases fit TRBD1. V dropped 1 base and J dropped 5; count of bases not matched to a gene: 8. The length of the CDR3 is 16 residues. The germline V gene has CDR1 MNHEY and CDR2 SMNVEV (reference sequence).

This sequence joins TRBV5-5 and TRBJ1-2, with a weak D call TRBD1 (5 bases). The CDR3 consists of 13 residues. Germline-derived CDR1 and CDR2 are SGHKS and YYEKEE (reference sequence). V was clipped by 2 bases and J by 3 bases, with 8 bases between them. CDR3 nucleotide sequence: TGTGCCAGCAGCTTTCGGGGGGACTATGGCTACACCTTC. This sequence encodes CASSFRGDYGYTF. The complete variable domain, with remaining parts taken from reference TRBV5-5 and TRBJ1-2, reads DAGVTQSPTHLIKTRGQQVTLRCSPISGHKSVSWYQQVLGQGPQFIFQYYEKEERGRGNFPDRFSARQFPNYSSELNVNALLLGDSALYLCASSFRGDYGYTFGSGTRLTVV.

The chain is built from TRBV5-6 and TRBJ1-1, with TRBD1 matching 8 bases. The CDR3 runs 17 residues. V lost 4 bases to trimming and J lost 3 bases; unmatched junction nucleotides: 14. CDR1 and CDR2 (germline): SGHDT, YYEEEE. CDR3 region: CASSTTGGNRGDTEAFF. The CDR3 DNA reads TGTGCCAGCAGCACAACCGGCGGAAACAGGGGGGACACTGAAGCTTTCTTT.

The V gene is TRBV11-2, the J gene TRBJ2-7; D is perhaps TRBD1 (5 bases). The CDR3 extends over 16 amino acids. The V gene's germline CDR1 is SGHAT and CDR2 FQNNGV. The ends were cut back, 0 bases at V and 2 bases at J, with 14 bases in the middle. The CDR3 nucleotides read TGTGCCAGCAGCTTAGAACGGACACAGATGCCCTACGAGCAGTACTTC. Protein sequence: CASSLERTQMPYEQYF.